This is a list of T cell receptor beta chains from one sample in a study of blood T cell repertoires in COVID-19. The table came from immunoSEQ multiplex PCR; TCRdb's copy has only in-frame clones and leaves some out. The sample yields about 120,000 clones, 75% to 85% seen once. The sample consisted of peripheral blood. These TCRs come from a woman over 75 with acute or convalescent COVID-19. Both conserved end residues are part of each CDR3. The order of the fields is D gene, V gene, J gene, clone size, CDR3 protein, CDR3 DNA. D genes are given only for firm matches. Rows may omit the clone size; those that give it use once, few, many or a size class.

TRBD1	TRBV7-2	TRBJ1-2	NA	CASSSRQGDGYTF	TGTGCCAGCAGCTCCCGACAGGGCGATGGCTACACCTTC
TRBD2	TRBV29-1	TRBJ2-1	NA	CSVAVAGGGNEQFF	TGCAGCGTGGCTGTAGCGGGAGGGGGCAATGAGCAGTTCTTC
NA	TRBV7-8	TRBJ1-1	NA	CASSSSGGTGGMNTEAFF	TGTGCCAGCAGCTCAAGCGGGGGGACGGGCGGCATGAACACTGAAGCTTTCTTT
NA	TRBV7-9	TRBJ2-3	NA	CASSLLRSTSTDTQYF	TGTGCCAGCAGCTTATTGAGGTCAACTAGCACAGATACGCAGTATTTT
NA	TRBV12-3/TRBV12-4	TRBJ2-7	NA	CASSGFYEQYF	TGTGCCAGCAGCGGGTTCTACGAGCAGTACTTC
NA	TRBV18	TRBJ1-1	many	CASSPTGGGSGTEAFF	TGTGCCAGCTCACCAACCGGTGGGGGCTCTGGCACTGAAGCTTTCTTT
TRBD1	TRBV18	TRBJ2-3	NA	CASSPLDRGFTQYF	TGTGCCAGCTCACCTCTCGACAGGGGTTTTACGCAGTATTTT
NA	TRBV12-3/TRBV12-4	TRBJ2-2	NA	CASNRNTGELFF	TGTGCCAGCAACAGAAACACCGGGGAGCTGTTTTTT
NA	TRBV19	TRBJ1-5	once	CASSIVRGREPQHF	TGTGCCAGTAGTATAGTTAGAGGGCGTGAGCCCCAGCATTTT
NA	TRBV15	TRBJ1-1	few	CATSRVSGGNTEAFF	TGTGCCACCAGCAGAGTAAGCGGAGGGAACACTGAAGCTTTCTTT
TRBD1	TRBV5-1	TRBJ1-2	NA	CASRTGTDHGYTF	TGCGCCAGCCGAACCGGGACAGATCATGGCTACACCTTC
NA	TRBV6-6	TRBJ2-7	NA	CASSFQRTAYEQYF	TGTGCCAGCAGTTTCCAGCGGACTGCCTACGAGCAGTACTTC
NA	TRBV19	TRBJ1-3	once	CASSPSPRTGNTIYF	TGTGCCAGTAGTCCTAGTCCGAGGACTGGAAACACCATATATTTT
NA	TRBV10-3	TRBJ1-5	NA	CAISEYRRQPQHF	TGTGCCATCAGTGAGTACAGAAGGCAGCCCCAGCATTTT
NA	TRBV9	TRBJ2-5	once	CASSVREETQYF	TGTGCCAGCAGCGTACGGGAAGAGACCCAGTACTTC
NA	TRBV19	TRBJ1-1	NA	CASSISRAPGTEAFF	TGTGCCAGTAGTATATCCAGGGCGCCCGGCACTGAAGCTTTCTTT
NA	TRBV6-5	TRBJ2-6	NA	CASSPTVTGANVLTF	TGTGCCAGCAGTCCGACAGTTACCGGGGCCAACGTCCTGACTTTC
NA	TRBV4-3	TRBJ1-5	NA	CASSQDLAGSQPQHF	TGCGCCAGCAGCCAAGATCTTGCAGGCTCTCAGCCCCAGCATTTT
NA	TRBV28	TRBJ2-5	few	CASSAALIETQYF	TGTGCCAGCAGTGCGGCCCTAATCGAGACCCAGTACTTC
NA	TRBV29-1	TRBJ1-1	NA	CSATTSGNTEAFF	TGCAGCGCTACCACTAGTGGGAACACTGAAGCTTTCTTT
NA	TRBV6-5	TRBJ1-1	few	CASNNVAMNTEAFF	TGTGCCAGCAACAACGTGGCCATGAACACTGAAGCTTTCTTT
TRBD1	TRBV11-2	TRBJ1-5	NA	CASSPDRAGQPQHF	TGTGCCAGCAGCCCAGACAGGGCGGGGCAGCCCCAGCATTTT
NA	TRBV5-1	TRBJ1-1	NA	CASSPGGTRWLNTEAFF	TGCGCCAGCAGCCCGGGGGGGACAAGGTGGTTGAACACTGAAGCTTTCTTT
NA	TRBV21-1	TRBJ2-2	NA	CASLKGDRSNTGELFF	TGTGCCAGCCTTAAGGGGGACAGGTCGAACACCGGGGAGCTGTTTTTT
TRBD1	TRBV11-2	TRBJ1-2	NA	CASSLEGQGFYTF	TGTGCCAGCAGTTTAGAGGGACAGGGTTTCTACACCTTC
NA	TRBV12-3/TRBV12-4	TRBJ1-1	NA	CASSPSSGLSTFF	TGTGCCAGCAGTCCCAGTAGCGGTCTGAGTACTTTCTTT
NA	TRBV6-5	TRBJ1-4	NA	CASSDSATNEKLFF	TGTGCCAGCAGCGACAGCGCTACTAATGAAAAACTGTTTTTT
TRBD2	TRBV6-5	TRBJ2-1	NA	CASSYSHASGRSEQFF	TGTGCCAGCAGTTACTCTCACGCTAGCGGGAGGAGCGAGCAGTTCTTC
NA	TRBV2	TRBJ2-7	NA	CASSKGVTVYEQYF	TGTGCCAGCAGTAAAGGGGTCACAGTTTACGAGCAGTACTTC
TRBD2	TRBV3-1/TRBV3-2	TRBJ2-3	NA	CASSNPGLAGADTQYF	TGTGCCAGCAGCAACCCGGGACTAGCGGGAGCGGATACGCAGTATTTT
NA	TRBV12-3/TRBV12-4	TRBJ1-2	NA	CASSLNRNYGYTF	TGTGCCAGCAGTTTAAACAGAAACTATGGCTACACCTTC
NA	TRBV5-5	TRBJ1-4	NA	CASSSRTGGKGEKLFF	TGTGCCAGCAGCTCCCGGACGGGAGGTAAAGGGGAAAAACTGTTTTTT
TRBD1	TRBV19	TRBJ1-4	few	CASSLQGTYATNEKLFF	TGTGCCAGTAGCCTACAGGGGACTTATGCAACTAATGAAAAACTGTTTTTT
TRBD2	TRBV6-5	TRBJ2-5	once	CASSYSIGLAFETQYF	TGTGCCAGCAGTTACTCTATAGGACTAGCGTTCGAGACCCAGTACTTC
TRBD2	TRBV27	TRBJ2-1	NA	CASSLRVWDYGSYNEQFF	TGTGCCAGCAGTTTAAGGGTTTGGGACTACGGTAGCTACAATGAGCAGTTCTTC
NA	TRBV28	TRBJ1-2	NA	CASSLAWGGTRDGYTF	TGTGCCAGCAGTTTAGCCTGGGGGGGAACAAGAGATGGCTACACCTTC
TRBD1	TRBV28	TRBJ1-2	NA	CASSSQGAHYGYTF	TGTGCCAGCAGTTCCCAGGGGGCACACTATGGCTACACCTTC
TRBD1	TRBV5-5	TRBJ1-2	NA	CASSRQVDRAYGYTF	TGTGCCAGCAGCCGCCAAGTTGACAGGGCCTATGGCTACACCTTC
NA	TRBV5-1	TRBJ2-1	NA	CASSLGLGSADNEQFF	TGCGCCAGCAGCTTGGGGCTGGGCAGTGCAGACAATGAGCAGTTCTTC
NA	TRBV10-3	TRBJ1-2	NA	CAISSTDPSPLSNYGYTF	TGTGCCATCAGTTCGACAGATCCCTCTCCTCTCTCTAACTATGGCTACACCTTC
TRBD1	TRBV7-2	TRBJ2-7	NA	CASSLSGQDEQYF	TGTGCCAGCAGCCTATCGGGACAGGACGAGCAGTACTTC
TRBD2	TRBV13	TRBJ2-3	few	CASSYRTSTNTQYF	TGTGCCAGCAGCTACCGGACTAGTACGAATACGCAGTATTTT
NA	TRBV20-1	TRBJ2-3	NA	CSASRGGVTSGSTDTQYF	TGCAGTGCTAGTAGAGGTGGGGTGACCAGCGGTAGCACAGATACGCAGTATTTT
NA	TRBV11-1	TRBJ1-1	NA	CASSQDGGHKNTEAFF	TGTGCCAGCAGCCAGGACGGGGGGCACAAGAACACTGAAGCTTTCTTT
TRBD2	TRBV4-3	TRBJ2-7	NA	CASSQVNGSGRGYEQYF	TGCGCCAGCAGCCAAGTAAACGGTAGCGGGAGGGGCTACGAGCAGTACTTC
TRBD1	TRBV7-2	TRBJ2-5	NA	CASSPQTGGVETQYF	TGTGCCAGCAGCCCCCAGACAGGGGGCGTAGAGACCCAGTACTTC
NA	TRBV7-2	TRBJ2-7	NA	CASSLSRGYEQYF	TGTGCCAGCAGCTTATCCAGGGGATACGAGCAGTACTTC
TRBD1	TRBV19	TRBJ1-1	once	CASSTRQGWRSSTEAFF	TGTGCCAGTAGTACGCGACAGGGTTGGAGGTCGAGCACTGAAGCTTTCTTT
NA	TRBV7-2	TRBJ2-2	NA	CASSLVVGSPGELFF	TGTGCCAGCAGCTTAGTGGTAGGGAGTCCCGGGGAGCTGTTTTTT
TRBD1	TRBV5-4	TRBJ2-3	few	CASSSTGTDTQYF	TGTGCCAGCAGCTCGACAGGGACAGATACGCAGTATTTT
NA	TRBV10-3	TRBJ2-3	NA	CAIRGGRDEDTDTQYF	TGTGCCATCAGGGGGGGGCGGGACGAAGACACAGATACGCAGTATTTT
TRBD1	TRBV5-5	TRBJ1-6	NA	CASTPTGEYSPLHF	TGTGCCAGCACCCCGACAGGGGAGTATTCACCCCTCCACTTT
NA	TRBV29-1	TRBJ2-5	NA	CSASLGGEETQYF	TGCAGCGCCTCCCTGGGAGGAGAAGAGACCCAGTACTTC
NA	TRBV9	TRBJ1-1	NA	CASSPLANTEAFF	TGTGCCAGTTCCCCTTTGGCGAACACTGAAGCTTTCTTT